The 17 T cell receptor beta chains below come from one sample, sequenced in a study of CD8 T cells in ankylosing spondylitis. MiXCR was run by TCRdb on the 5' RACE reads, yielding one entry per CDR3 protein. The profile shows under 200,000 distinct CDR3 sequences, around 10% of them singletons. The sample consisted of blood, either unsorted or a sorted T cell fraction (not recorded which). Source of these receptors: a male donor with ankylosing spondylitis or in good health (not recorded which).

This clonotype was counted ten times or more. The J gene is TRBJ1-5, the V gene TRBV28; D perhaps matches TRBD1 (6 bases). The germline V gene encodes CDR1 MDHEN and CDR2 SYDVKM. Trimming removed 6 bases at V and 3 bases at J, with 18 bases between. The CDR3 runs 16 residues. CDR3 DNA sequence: TGTGCCAGCAGCTCTACAGTGGGGACATTCAATCAGCCCCAGCATTTT. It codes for CASSSTVGTFNQPQHF.

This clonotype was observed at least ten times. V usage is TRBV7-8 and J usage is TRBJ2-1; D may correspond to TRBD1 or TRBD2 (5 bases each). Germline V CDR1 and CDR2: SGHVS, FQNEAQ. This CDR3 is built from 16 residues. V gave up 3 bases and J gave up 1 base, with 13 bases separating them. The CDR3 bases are TGTGCCAGCAGCTTGGGACGGGTGCAGTCCTACAATGAGCAGTTCTTC. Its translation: CASSLGRVQSYNEQFF.

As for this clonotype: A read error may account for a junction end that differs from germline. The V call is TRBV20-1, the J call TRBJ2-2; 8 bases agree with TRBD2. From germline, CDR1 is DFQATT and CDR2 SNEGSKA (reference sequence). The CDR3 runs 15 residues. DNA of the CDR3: TGCTGTGCTGGGACCGGGACTAGAGGCACCGGGGAGCTGTTTTTT. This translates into CCAGTGTRGTGELFF.

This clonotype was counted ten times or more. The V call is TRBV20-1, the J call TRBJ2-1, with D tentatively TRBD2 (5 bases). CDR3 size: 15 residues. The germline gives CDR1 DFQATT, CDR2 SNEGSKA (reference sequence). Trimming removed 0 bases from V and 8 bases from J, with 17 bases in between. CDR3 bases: TGCAGTGCTAGAGATTACCGGGCCTCGAGGGATGAGCAGTTCTTC. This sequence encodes CSARDYRASRDEQFF.

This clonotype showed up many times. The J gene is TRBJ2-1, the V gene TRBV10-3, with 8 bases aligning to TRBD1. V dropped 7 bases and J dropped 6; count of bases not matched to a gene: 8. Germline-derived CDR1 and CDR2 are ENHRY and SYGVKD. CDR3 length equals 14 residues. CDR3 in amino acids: CAINQGAGGNEQFF. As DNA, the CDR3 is TGTGCCATCAACCAGGGGGCCGGCGGCAATGAGCAGTTCTTC.

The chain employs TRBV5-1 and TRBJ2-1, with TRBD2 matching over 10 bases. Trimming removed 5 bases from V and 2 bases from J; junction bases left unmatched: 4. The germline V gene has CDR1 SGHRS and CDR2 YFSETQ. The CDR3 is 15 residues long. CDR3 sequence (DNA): TGCGCCAGCAGGAAAGCGGGAGGGACCTACAATGAGCAGTTCTTC. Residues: CASRKAGGTYNEQFF.

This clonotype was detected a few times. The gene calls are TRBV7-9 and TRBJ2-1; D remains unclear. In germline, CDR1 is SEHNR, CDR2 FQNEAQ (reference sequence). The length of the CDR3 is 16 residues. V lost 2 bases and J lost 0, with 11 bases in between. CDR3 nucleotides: TGTGCCAGCAGCTTACACTCCCTGAGCTCCTACAATGAGCAGTTCTTC. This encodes CASSLHSLSSYNEQFF.

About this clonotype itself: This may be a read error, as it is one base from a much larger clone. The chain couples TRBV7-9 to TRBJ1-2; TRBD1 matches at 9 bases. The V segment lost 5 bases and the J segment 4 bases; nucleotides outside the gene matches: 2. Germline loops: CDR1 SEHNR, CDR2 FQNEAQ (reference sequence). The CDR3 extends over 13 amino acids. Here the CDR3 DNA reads TGTGCCAGCAGCCAGGGACAGGGCTATGGCTACACCTTC. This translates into CASSQGQGYGYTF.

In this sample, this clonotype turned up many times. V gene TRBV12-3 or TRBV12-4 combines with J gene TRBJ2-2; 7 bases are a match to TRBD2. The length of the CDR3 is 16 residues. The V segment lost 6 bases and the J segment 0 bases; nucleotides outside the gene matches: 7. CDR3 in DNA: TGTGCCAGCAGGCCAGCGGGGTCCGCGAACACCGGGGAGCTGTTTTTT. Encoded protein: CASRPAGSANTGELFF.

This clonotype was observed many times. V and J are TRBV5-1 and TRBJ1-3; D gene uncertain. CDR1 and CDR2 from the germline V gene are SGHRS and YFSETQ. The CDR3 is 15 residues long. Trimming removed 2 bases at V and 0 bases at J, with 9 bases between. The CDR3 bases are TGCGCCAGCAGCTTTGGACGGTACTCTGGAAACACCATATATTTT. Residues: CASSFGRYSGNTIYF. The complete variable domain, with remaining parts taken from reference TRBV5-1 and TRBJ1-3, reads KAGVTQTPRYLIKTRGQQVTLSCSPISGHRSVSWYQQTPGQGLQFLFEYFSETQRNKGNFPGRFSGRQFSNSRSEMNVSTLELGDSALYLCASSFGRYSGNTIYFGEGSWLTVV.

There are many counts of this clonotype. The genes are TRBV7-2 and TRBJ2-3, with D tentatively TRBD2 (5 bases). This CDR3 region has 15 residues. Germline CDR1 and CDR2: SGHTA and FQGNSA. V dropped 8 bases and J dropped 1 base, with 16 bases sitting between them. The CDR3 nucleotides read TGTGCCAGCGTCCTCGGGATATCCGGCACAGATACGCAGTATTTT. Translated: CASVLGISGTDTQYF.

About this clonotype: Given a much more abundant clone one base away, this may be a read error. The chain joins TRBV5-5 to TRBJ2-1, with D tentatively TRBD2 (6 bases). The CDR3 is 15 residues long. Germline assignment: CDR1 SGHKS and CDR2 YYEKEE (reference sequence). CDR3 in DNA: TGTGTCAGCAGCTTGGTGCGGGGTAACTACAATGAGCAGTTCTTC. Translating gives CVSSLVRGNYNEQFF.

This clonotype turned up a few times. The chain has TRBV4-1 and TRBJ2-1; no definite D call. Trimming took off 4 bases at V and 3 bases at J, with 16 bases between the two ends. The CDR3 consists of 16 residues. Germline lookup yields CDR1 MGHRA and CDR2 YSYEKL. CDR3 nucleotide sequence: TGCGCCAGCAGCCGGTCGGGCGCAGAGCGCTACAATGAGCAGTTCTTC. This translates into CASSRSGAERYNEQFF.

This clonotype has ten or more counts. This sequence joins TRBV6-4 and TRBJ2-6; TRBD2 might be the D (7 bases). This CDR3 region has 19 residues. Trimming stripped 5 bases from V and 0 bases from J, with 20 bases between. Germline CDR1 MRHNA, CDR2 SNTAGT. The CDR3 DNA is TGTGCCAGCAGTCCCTCGGGGGGCCGACTAAGCTCTGGGGCCAACGTCCTGACTTTC. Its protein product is CASSPSGGRLSSGANVLTF.

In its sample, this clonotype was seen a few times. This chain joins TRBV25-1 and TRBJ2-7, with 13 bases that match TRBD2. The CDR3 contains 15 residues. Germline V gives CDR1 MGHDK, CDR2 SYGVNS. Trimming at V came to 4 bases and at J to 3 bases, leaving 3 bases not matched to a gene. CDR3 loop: CASSGLAGGDYEQYF. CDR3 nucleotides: TGTGCCAGCAGTGGACTAGCGGGGGGAGACTACGAGCAGTACTTC.

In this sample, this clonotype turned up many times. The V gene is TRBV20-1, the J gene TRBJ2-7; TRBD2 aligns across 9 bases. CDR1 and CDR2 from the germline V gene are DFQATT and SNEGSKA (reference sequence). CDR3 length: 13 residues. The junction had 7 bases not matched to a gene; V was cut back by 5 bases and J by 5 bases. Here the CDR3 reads CSALSGRADEQYF. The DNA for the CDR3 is TGCAGTGCTCTTAGCGGGAGAGCTGACGAGCAGTACTTC.

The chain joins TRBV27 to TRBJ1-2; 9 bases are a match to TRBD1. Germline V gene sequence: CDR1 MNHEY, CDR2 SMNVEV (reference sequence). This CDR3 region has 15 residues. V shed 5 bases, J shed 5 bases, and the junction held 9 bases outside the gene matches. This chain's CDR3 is CASSPRTGVFYGYTF. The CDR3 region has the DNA TGTGCCAGCAGTCCCCGGACAGGGGTCTTTTATGGCTACACCTTC.